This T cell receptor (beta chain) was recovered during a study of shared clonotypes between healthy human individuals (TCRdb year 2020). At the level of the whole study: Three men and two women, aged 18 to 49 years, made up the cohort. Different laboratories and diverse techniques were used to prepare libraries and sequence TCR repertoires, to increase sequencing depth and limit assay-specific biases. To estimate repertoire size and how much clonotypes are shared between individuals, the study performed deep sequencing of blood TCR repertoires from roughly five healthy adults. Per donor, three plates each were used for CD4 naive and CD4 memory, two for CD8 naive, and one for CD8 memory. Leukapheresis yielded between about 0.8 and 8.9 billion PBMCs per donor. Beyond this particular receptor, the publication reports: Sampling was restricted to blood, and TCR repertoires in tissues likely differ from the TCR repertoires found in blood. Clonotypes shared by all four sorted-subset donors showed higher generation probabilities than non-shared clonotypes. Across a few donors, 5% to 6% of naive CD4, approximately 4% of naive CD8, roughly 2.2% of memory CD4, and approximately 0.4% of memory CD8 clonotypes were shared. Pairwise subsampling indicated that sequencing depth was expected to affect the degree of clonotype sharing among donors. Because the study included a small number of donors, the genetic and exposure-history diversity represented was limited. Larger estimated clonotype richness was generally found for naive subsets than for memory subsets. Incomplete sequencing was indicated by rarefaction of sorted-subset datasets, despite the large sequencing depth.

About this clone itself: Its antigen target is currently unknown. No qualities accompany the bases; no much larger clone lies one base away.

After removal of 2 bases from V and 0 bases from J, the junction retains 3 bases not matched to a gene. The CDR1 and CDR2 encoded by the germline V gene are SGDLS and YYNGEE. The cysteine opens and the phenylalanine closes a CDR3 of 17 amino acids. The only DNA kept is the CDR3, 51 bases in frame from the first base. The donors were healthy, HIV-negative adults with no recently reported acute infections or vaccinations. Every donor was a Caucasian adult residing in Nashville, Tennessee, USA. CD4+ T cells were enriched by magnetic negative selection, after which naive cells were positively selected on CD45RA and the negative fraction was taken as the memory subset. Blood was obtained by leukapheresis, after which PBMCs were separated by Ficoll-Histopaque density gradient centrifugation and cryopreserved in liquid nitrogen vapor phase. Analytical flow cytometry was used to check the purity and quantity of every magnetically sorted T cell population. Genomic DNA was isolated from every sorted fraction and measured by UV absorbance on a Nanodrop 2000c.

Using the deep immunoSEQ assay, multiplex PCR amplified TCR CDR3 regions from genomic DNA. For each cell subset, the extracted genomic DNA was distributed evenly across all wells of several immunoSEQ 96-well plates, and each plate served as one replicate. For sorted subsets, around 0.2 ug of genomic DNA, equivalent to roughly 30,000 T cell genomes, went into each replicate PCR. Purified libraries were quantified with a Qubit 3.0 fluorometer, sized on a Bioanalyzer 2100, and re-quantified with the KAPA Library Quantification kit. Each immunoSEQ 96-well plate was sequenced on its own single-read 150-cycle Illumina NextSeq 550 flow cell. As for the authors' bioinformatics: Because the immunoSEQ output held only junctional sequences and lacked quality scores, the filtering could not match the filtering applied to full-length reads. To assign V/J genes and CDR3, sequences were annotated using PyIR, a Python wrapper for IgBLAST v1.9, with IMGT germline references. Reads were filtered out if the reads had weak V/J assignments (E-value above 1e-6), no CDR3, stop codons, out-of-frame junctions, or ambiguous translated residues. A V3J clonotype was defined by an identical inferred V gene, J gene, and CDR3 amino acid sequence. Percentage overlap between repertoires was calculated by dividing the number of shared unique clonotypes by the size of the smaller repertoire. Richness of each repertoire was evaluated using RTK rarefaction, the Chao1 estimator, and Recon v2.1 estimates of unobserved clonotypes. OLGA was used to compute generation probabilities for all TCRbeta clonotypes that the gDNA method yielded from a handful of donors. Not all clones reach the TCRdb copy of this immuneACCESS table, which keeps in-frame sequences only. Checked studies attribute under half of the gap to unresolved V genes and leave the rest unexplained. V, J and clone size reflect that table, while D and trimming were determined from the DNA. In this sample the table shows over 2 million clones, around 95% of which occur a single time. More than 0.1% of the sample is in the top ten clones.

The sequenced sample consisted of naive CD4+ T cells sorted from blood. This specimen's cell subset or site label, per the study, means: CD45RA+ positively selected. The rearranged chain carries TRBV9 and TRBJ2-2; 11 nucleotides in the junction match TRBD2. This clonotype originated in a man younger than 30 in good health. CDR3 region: CASSVTSGGANTGELFF. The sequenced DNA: TGTGCCAGCAGCGTTACTAGCGGGGGAGCGAACACCGGGGAGCTGTTTTTT.